The clone carrying this TCR beta chain was observed many times. The target antigen is unknown. These data come from a study of CD8 T cells in ankylosing spondylitis. General study results and limits: Disease-associated clones were reportedly significantly overrepresented in matched ankylosing spondylitis synovial fluid. A TCR beta motif of eight or nine highly homologous variants seemed to mark ankylosing spondylitis blood.

For TCR beta, libraries came from quantitative 5'-RACE with molecular barcodes. TCRdb ran MiXCR on the 5' RACE reads and lists one entry per CDR3 protein. The sample contains approximately 250,000 distinct CDR3 sequences, roughly 8% of which appear only once. The sequencing input was blood, either unsorted or a sorted T cell fraction (not recorded which). The receptor comes from a female donor with ankylosing spondylitis or in good health (not recorded which).

The CDR3 DNA is TGCAGTGCACTCTTTCAACAGGAGATTCAAGAGACCCAGTACTTC. Residues: CSALFQQEIQETQYF. The chain recombines TRBV20-1 with TRBJ2-5, with D perhaps matching TRBD1 (5 bases). Germline CDR1 reads DFQATT; CDR2 reads SNEGSKA (reference sequence). The ends were cut back, 6 bases at V and 2 bases at J, with 19 bases in the middle. This CDR3 comprises 15 residues.